This T cell receptor (beta chain) was sequenced in a study of blood T cell repertoires in COVID-19. Study overall: The study drew acute and convalescent COVID-19 samples from the United States, Italy and Spain. Sample material is recorded as cDNA or gDNA derived from T cells, B-cell-depleted T cells, or PBMCs.

Germline assignment: CDR1 SGHTA and CDR2 FQGNSA. The V segment lost 6 bases and the J segment 3 bases; nucleotides outside the gene matches: 7. There are 15 residues in the CDR3. Sequencing used immunoSEQ multiplex PCR; TCRdb keeps in-frame clones, though not all of them. The sample lists some 100,000 clones; roughly 80% were seen once. The receptor was derived from a man aged 55 to 70 with acute or convalescent COVID-19. The gene calls are TRBV7-2 and TRBJ1-4; TRBD1 matches 7 bases. The source material was peripheral blood. CDR3 sequence reads: CASSDRAGANEKLFF. CDR3 coding DNA: TGTGCCAGCAGTGACAGGGCCGGAGCTAATGAAAAACTGTTTTTT.